These 13 T cell receptor beta chains share one sample of origin, sequenced in a study of Graves' ophthalmopathy and Graves' hyperthyroidism. From RNA, the CDR3 regions of TCR beta chains were amplified and sequenced. Second-round multiplex PCR followed a first-round RT-PCR using HTBI primers. TCRdb processed the multiplex PCR reads anew with MiXCR; each CDR3 protein has one entry. The table lists about 620,000 distinct CDR3 sequences, about 24% of them singletons. The sequencing input was peripheral blood. These receptors originate from a woman between 18 and 29 years old with stable Graves' hyperthyroidism. Some clones in this sample may be carry-over from other donors' samples.

The V gene is TRBV3-1, the J gene TRBJ1-5, with 7 bases matching TRBD1. The germline V gene has CDR1 LGHDT and CDR2 YNNKEL (reference sequence). The CDR3 is 18 residues long. V trimming: 1 base; J trimming: 2 bases; junction bases outside the gene matches: 11. CDR3 amino acids: CASSQVDVTGFGNQPQHF. The CDR3 DNA is TGTGCCAGCAGCCAAGTGGACGTGACAGGGTTCGGCAATCAGCCCCAGCATTTT.

This clonotype showed up many times. The CDR3 does not end in the conserved phenylalanine or tryptophan, so this is likely a read error. Because the CDR3's place on the DNA is in doubt, the DNA is left out and the CDR3 is given as listed by TCRdb. The chain is built from TRBV27 and TRBJ2-5; the D call of TRBD2 is as the table states it, not checked on the DNA. Per germline, CDR1 MNHEY and CDR2 SMNVEV (reference sequence). Ends included, the CDR3 has 9 residues. The CDR3 reads CASSRTSRV.

This clonotype came up many times. V is TRBV18 and J is TRBJ1-1, with D unresolved. The CDR3 consists of 14 residues. The V gene's germline CDR1 is KGHSH and CDR2 LQKENI. The V end lost 3 bases, the J end lost 1 base, and 9 bases lay between the germline ends. The CDR3 reads CASSPSGQNTEAFF. The CDR3 nucleotides read TGTGCCAGCTCACCTTCCGGGCAGAACACTGAAGCTTTCTTT. Full variable domain (outside the CDR3, taken from reference TRBV18 and TRBJ1-1): NAGVMQNPRHLVRRRGQEARLRCSPMKGHSHVYWYRQLPEEGLKFMVYLQKENIIDESGMPKERFSAEFPKEGPSILRIQQVVRGDSAAYFCASSPSGQNTEAFFGQGTRLTVV.

The rearrangement uses TRBV6-2 or TRBV6-3 and TRBJ2-5, with 7 bases lining up with TRBD2. This CDR3 contains 16 residues. Germline lookup yields CDR1 MNHEY and CDR2 SVGEGT. With 0 bases clipped from V and 3 bases from J, the junction kept 7 bases outside the gene matches. CDR3 region: CASSYSVASGEETQYF. CDR3 sequence (DNA): TGTGCCAGCAGTTACTCGGTGGCTAGCGGTGAAGAGACCCAGTACTTC.

This clonotype has a count of ten or more. The CDR3 nucleotides are TGTGCCAGCAGTCCGATCAGGGGGCTCTATAGCAATCAGCCCCAGCATTTT. Translated: CASSPIRGLYSNQPQHF. The chain has TRBV27 and TRBJ1-5; 8 nucleotides line up with TRBD1. V gave up 5 bases and J gave up 0 bases; unmatched junction bases: 9. CDR3 size: 17 residues. The germline V gene has CDR1 MNHEY and CDR2 SMNVEV (reference sequence).

The sample holds a few counts of this clonotype. The V gene is TRBV5-6, the J gene TRBJ2-7; 7 bases are shared with TRBD1. Germline V CDR1 and CDR2: SGHDT, YYEEEE. CDR3 length equals 14 residues. The trim removed 3 bases at V and 5 bases at J, leaving 8 bases unmatched. This CDR3 is CASSSTGFLNEQYF. The CDR3 DNA reads TGTGCCAGCAGCTCGACAGGGTTTCTCAACGAGCAGTACTTC.

The chain recombines TRBV18 with TRBJ1-1; 10 bases are a match to TRBD1. The CDR3 spans 18 residues. V was clipped by 2 bases and J by 1 base; unmatched bases: 10. Germline V gene sequence: CDR1 KGHSH, CDR2 LQKENI. The CDR3 sequence is CASSPFSRTGGPNTEAFF. DNA for the CDR3: TGTGCCAGCTCACCATTTTCCCGGACAGGGGGACCGAACACTGAAGCTTTCTTT. Full variable domain (missing parts from reference TRBV18 and TRBJ1-1): NAGVMQNPRHLVRRRGQEARLRCSPMKGHSHVYWYRQLPEEGLKFMVYLQKENIIDESGMPKERFSAEFPKEGPSILRIQQVVRGDSAAYFCASSPFSRTGGPNTEAFFGQGTRLTVV.

This clonotype was observed at least ten times. A junction end diverges from the germline sequence, so it may reflect a read error. The chain uses TRBV28 and TRBJ2-4; 8 bases match TRBD1. The CDR3 runs 16 residues. Germline lookup yields CDR1 MDHEN and CDR2 SYDVKM. The CDR3 here is CASSSGTGIAKNIQYF. CDR3 nucleotides: TGTGCCAGCAGCTCCGGGACAGGAATAGCCAAAAACATTCAGTACTTT.

This clonotype was observed at least ten times. V usage is TRBV20-1 and J usage is TRBJ1-1; 10 bases align to TRBD1. The CDR3 is made up of 15 amino acids. Germline-derived CDR1 and CDR2 are DFQATT and SNEGSKA (reference sequence). With V trimmed by 2 bases and J by 4 bases, 7 bases remained unmatched. Written as DNA, the CDR3 is TGCAGTGCTAGACAACGGACAGGGGGGACCACTGAAGCTTTCTTT. Protein: CSARQRTGGTTEAFF.

This clonotype was seen a few times. The chain has TRBV12-3 or TRBV12-4 and TRBJ2-7, with D possibly TRBD2 on 6 matching bases. The CDR3 totals 16 residues. V lost 5 bases to trimming and J lost 3 bases, with 20 bases between them. The CDR3 sequence: CASSPPTSGVSYEQYF. The CDR3, as DNA: TGTGCCAGCAGTCCCCCGACTAGTGGGGTTAGCTACGAGCAGTACTTC.

The V call is TRBV6-1, the J call TRBJ1-2, with D uncertain. The CDR3 is 14 residues long. CDR1 is MNHNS, CDR2 SASEGT, per germline. Trimming removed 6 bases at V and 4 bases at J, with 15 bases between. The CDR3: CASSPSDGGYGYTF. The CDR3 DNA reads TGTGCCAGCAGCCCGTCGGACGGTGGCTATGGCTACACCTTC.

This clonotype was picked up a small number of times. The chain recombines TRBV12-3 or TRBV12-4 with TRBJ2-5; 12 bases align to TRBD1. This CDR3 spans 15 amino acids. After removal of 2 bases from V and 4 bases from J, the junction contained 2 bases not matched to a gene. The CDR3 DNA sequence: TGTGCCAGCAGTTTATGGGACAGGGGGCGAGAGACCCAGTACTTC. It yields the protein CASSLWDRGRETQYF.

In this sample, this clonotype turned up many times. V usage is TRBV5-1 and J usage is TRBJ2-7, with a weak D call TRBD1 (5 bases). This CDR3 spans 13 amino acids. Between the trimmed V and J ends, which lost 4 bases and 5 bases, there was a span of 13 bases. Germline assignment: CDR1 SGHRS and CDR2 YFSETQ. Here the CDR3 reads CASSSDSSHEQYF. The DNA for the CDR3 is TGCGCCAGCAGCAGTGACAGTTCCCACGAGCAGTACTTC.